The present entry profiles one T cell receptor (beta chain) with its context. Germline V gives CDR1 SNHLY, CDR2 FYNNEI. V was pared by 8 bases and J by 4 bases, with 11 bases between. The CDR3 covers 12 residues. Repertoires were generated with immunoSEQ multiplex PCR, while TCRdb's copy carries only in-frame clones and drops some. The profile shows 250,000 or so clones, about 90% of them singletons. This record comes from a study of blood T cell repertoires in COVID-19. Sequencing used peripheral blood. The source of this sequence is a woman aged 40 to 50 who had recovered from COVID-19. J is TRBJ1-2 and V is TRBV2; D not resolved. The CDR3, as DNA: TGTGCCAGCTCACGGGTTAGCTATGGCTACACCTTC. Translation: CASSRVSYGYTF.